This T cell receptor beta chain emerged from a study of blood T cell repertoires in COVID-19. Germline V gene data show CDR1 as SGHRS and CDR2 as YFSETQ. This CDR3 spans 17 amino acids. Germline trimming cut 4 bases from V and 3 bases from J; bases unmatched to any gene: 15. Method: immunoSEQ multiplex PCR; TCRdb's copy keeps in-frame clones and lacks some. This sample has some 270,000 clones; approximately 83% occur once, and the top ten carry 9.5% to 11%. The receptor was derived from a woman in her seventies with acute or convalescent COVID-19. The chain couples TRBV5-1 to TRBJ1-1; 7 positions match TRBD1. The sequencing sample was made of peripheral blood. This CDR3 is CASSQPTGSGWDTEAFF. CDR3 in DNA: TGCGCCAGCAGCCAACCGACAGGGTCCGGATGGGACACTGAAGCTTTCTTT.